The 25 T cell receptor beta chains reported below all come from one sample, sequenced in a study of low-dose radiotherapy and immunotherapy resistance in tumors. Gene-specific TRAV and TRBV primers were used for first-strand cDNA, covering alpha and beta chains. TCR amplification ran roughly 21 PCR cycles using constant-region and V-primer adapter primers. TCRdb reprocessed the reads via MiXCR and lists one record per CDR3 protein. The sample has tens of thousands of distinct CDR3 sequences; around 17% are singletons. Sample time point: before trial treatment. Sequencing was performed on PBMCs, taken before treatment. The source is a male donor with prostate cancer.

The chain joins TRBV24-1 to TRBJ2-3, with 8 positions matching TRBD2. V was pared by 5 bases and J by 5 bases, with 8 bases of the junction left unmatched. This CDR3 contains 15 residues. Per the germline V gene, CDR1 is KGHDR and CDR2 is SFDVKD. Here the CDR3 DNA reads TGTGCCACCAGTGGCTCGGGGGGGCTTGGAGATACGCAGTATTTT. Translating gives CATSGSGGLGDTQYF.

This clonotype was counted at least ten times. The rearrangement uses TRBV2 and TRBJ2-1; no clear D gene. CDR1 and CDR2 from the germline V gene are SNHLY and FYNNEI. Trimming removed 7 bases at V and 1 base at J, with 11 bases between. This CDR3 comprises 14 residues. CDR3 in amino acids: CASTTDYSYNEQFF. CDR3 sequence (DNA): TGTGCCAGCACAACAGATTATTCCTACAATGAGCAGTTCTTC.

This clonotype was picked up many times. The chain uses TRBV5-1 and TRBJ2-1; 7 positions agree with TRBD2. Germline V lookup: CDR1 SGHRS, CDR2 YFSETQ. After removal of 5 bases from V and 2 bases from J, the junction contained 10 bases not matched to a gene. This CDR3 spans 16 amino acids. DNA for the CDR3: TGCGCCAGCAGGACCGCGGGAGCGGGGCCCTACAATGAGCAGTTCTTC. Its translation is CASRTAGAGPYNEQFF. Variable domain in full (rest from reference TRBV5-1 and TRBJ2-1): KAGVTQTPRYLIKTRGQQVTLSCSPISGHRSVSWYQQTPGQGLQFLFEYFSETQRNKGNFPGRFSGRQFSNSRSEMNVSTLELGDSALYLCASRTAGAGPYNEQFFGPGTRLTVL.

Comments on this clonotype: Because the CDR3 is missing its conserved closing phenylalanine or tryptophan, this is likely a read error. This rearrangement joins TRBV19 to TRBJ1-2; no firm D call. Germline CDR1 and CDR2: LNHDA and SQIVND (reference sequence). Trimming removed 7 bases from V and 3 bases from J, with 21 bases in between. This CDR3 has 16 residues. The CDR3 DNA follows: TGTGCCAGTAACGATGGCAGCATCATAGGGTACTATGGCTACACCGTC. This encodes CASNDGSIIGYYGYTV.

Ten or more counts support this clonotype. V is TRBV6-5 and J is TRBJ2-3, with 8 bases matching TRBD2. Losses at the gene ends were 5 bases for V and 6 bases for J; bases not matched to a gene: 10. This CDR3 has 15 amino acids. Germline lookup yields CDR1 MNHEY and CDR2 SVGAGI. This chain's CDR3 is CASSKLAGGWDTQYF. Written as DNA, the CDR3 is TGTGCCAGCAGTAAACTTGCGGGGGGATGGGATACGCAGTATTTT.

Many counts were recorded for this clonotype. This chain uses TRBV7-9 with TRBJ2-5; 8 bases align to TRBD1. CDR1 is SEHNR, CDR2 FQNEAQ, per germline (reference sequence). The CDR3 is made up of 16 amino acids. With 5 bases clipped from V and 5 bases from J, the junction kept 13 bases outside the gene matches. The CDR3, as DNA: TGTGCCAGCAGCATAACTCACACAGGGGGTCGGGAGACCCAGTACTTC. It translates to CASSITHTGGRETQYF. Combining the CDR3 with reference TRBV7-9 and TRBJ2-5 gives the whole variable domain DTGVSQNPRHKITKRGQNVTFRCDPISEHNRLYWYRQTLGQGPEFLTYFQNEAQLEKSRLLSDRFSAERPKGSFSTLEIQRTEQGDSAMYLCASSITHTGGRETQYFGPGTRLLVL.

Ten or more counts support this clonotype. This chain connects TRBV20-1 to TRBJ2-7, with D perhaps matching TRBD1 or TRBD2 (5 bases each). Germline lookup yields CDR1 DFQATT and CDR2 SNEGSKA (reference sequence). Trimming took 3 bases from V and 3 from J, leaving 12 bases between them. CDR3 length: 13 amino acids. The CDR3 protein is CSARSQGDYEQYF. CDR3 in DNA: TGCAGTGCTAGGTCTCAGGGAGACTACGAGCAGTACTTC.

At least ten counts were recorded for this clonotype. CDR3 protein: CASSYSTRGMGETQYF. The CDR3 coding sequence is TGTGCCAGCAGTTACTCGACACGGGGGATGGGAGAGACCCAGTACTTC. The rearrangement uses TRBV6-6 and TRBJ2-5; D is possibly TRBD2 (6 bases). This CDR3 has 16 amino acids. V gave up 0 bases and J gave up 4 bases, with 15 bases separating them. The germline gives CDR1 MNHNY, CDR2 SVGAGI (reference sequence).

This clonotype has at least ten counts. This chain links TRBV19 with TRBJ1-5; a weak D match, TRBD1 (5 bases). In germline, CDR1 is LNHDA, CDR2 SQIVND (reference sequence). This CDR3 is built from 13 residues. Trimming cost V 7 bases and J 6 bases, with 13 bases left between them. The CDR3 spells CASTRTPGQPQHF. As DNA, the CDR3 is TGTGCCAGTACCCGGACACCCGGTCAGCCCCAGCATTTT.

This clonotype was counted many times. The chain employs TRBV6-6 and TRBJ2-3; possible D gene TRBD1, 5 bases. CDR3 length: 13 residues. CDR1 is MNHNY, CDR2 SVGAGI, per germline (reference sequence). The V end was cut by 6 bases, the J end by 6 bases, with 13 bases between. This CDR3 reads CASSPGADDTQYF. CDR3 nucleotide sequence: TGTGCCAGCAGCCCTGGGGCCGACGATACGCAGTATTTT.

This clonotype has at least ten counts. The chain has TRBV29-1 and TRBJ2-3; 8 bases align to TRBD1. Trimming at V came to 6 bases and at J to 3 bases, leaving 8 bases not matched to a gene. The germline V gene has CDR1 SQVTM and CDR2 ANQGSEA. The CDR3 length is 14 residues. DNA for the CDR3: TGCAGCGTCAAAGGGACAGGCCGTACAGATACGCAGTATTTT. Translation gives CSVKGTGRTDTQYF.

This clonotype showed up many times. The V gene is TRBV6-1, the J gene TRBJ2-1; D remains ambiguous. Trimming took 4 bases from V and 6 from J, leaving 4 bases between them. The CDR3 is made up of 11 amino acids. CDR1 and CDR2 from the germline V gene are MNHNS and SASEGT. CDR3 region: CASSVRNEQFF. The CDR3 nucleotides are TGTGCCAGCAGTGTCCGCAATGAGCAGTTCTTC.

The sample holds many counts of this clonotype. The J gene is TRBJ2-4, the V gene TRBV5-1; D possibly corresponds to TRBD2 (6 bases). Trimming took off 0 bases at V and 5 bases at J, with 15 bases between the two ends. The CDR3 totals 16 residues. Germline values: CDR1 SGHRS, CDR2 YFSETQ. The CDR3 nucleotides read TGCGCCAGCAGCTTGGTTGGGGGGATGACTGAAAACATTCAGTACTTC. Translation gives CASSLVGGMTENIQYF. Based on the CDR3 plus reference TRBV5-1 and TRBJ2-4, the full variable domain is KAGVTQTPRYLIKTRGQQVTLSCSPISGHRSVSWYQQTPGQGLQFLFEYFSETQRNKGNFPGRFSGRQFSNSRSEMNVSTLELGDSALYLCASSLVGGMTENIQYFGAGTRLSVL.

There are many counts of this clonotype. The V gene is TRBV12-3 or TRBV12-4, the J gene TRBJ2-2; possible D gene TRBD1, 6 bases. Trimming cost V 6 bases and J 4 bases, with 12 bases left between them. The length of the CDR3 is 14 residues. The CDR3 sequence is CASSQGRSTGELFF. In DNA form, the CDR3 reads TGTGCCAGCAGCCAGGGGAGAAGCACCGGGGAGCTGTTTTTT.

Ten or more counts support this clonotype. The chain combines TRBV29-1 with TRBJ2-7; 9 bases align to TRBD2. Unmatched junction bases numbered 8, after V lost 8 bases and J lost 0 bases. Germline V gene lookup returns CDR1 SQVTM and CDR2 ANQGSEA. The CDR3 spans 14 residues. CDR3 residues: CSTAGGLGSYEQYF. CDR3 sequence (DNA): TGCAGCACCGCGGGAGGGTTGGGCTCCTACGAGCAGTACTTC.

This clonotype was observed at least ten times. The rearrangement uses TRBV27 and TRBJ2-6; weak D call: TRBD2 (6 bases). From germline, CDR1 is MNHEY and CDR2 SMNVEV (reference sequence). V gave up 5 bases and J gave up 2 bases, with 19 bases separating them. The CDR3 has 18 amino acids. The CDR3 sequence is CASSALGRLAAGANVLTF. The CDR3 nucleotides read TGTGCCAGCAGTGCGCTAGGGAGGTTGGCGGCTGGGGCCAACGTCCTGACTTTC.

This clonotype occurred many times. V is TRBV7-9 and J is TRBJ2-7; 8 bases are shared with TRBD1. V gave up 5 bases and J gave up 5 bases; unmatched junction bases: 11. The CDR3 is made up of 15 amino acids. The germline CDR1 and CDR2 sequences are SEHNR and FQNEAQ (reference sequence). This CDR3 is CASSESRTGSNEQYF. Here the CDR3 DNA reads TGTGCCAGCAGCGAAAGTCGGACAGGGAGCAACGAGCAGTACTTC.

This clonotype was counted ten times or more. The chain carries TRBV29-1 and TRBJ2-1; D call uncertain. The CDR3 loop spans 11 amino acids. The germline V gene encodes CDR1 SQVTM and CDR2 ANQGSEA. V was cut by 2 bases and J by 6 bases, with 5 bases left in between. CDR3: CSVERTNEQFF. DNA for the CDR3: TGCAGCGTTGAACGGACCAATGAGCAGTTCTTC.

This clonotype has a count of ten or more. V usage is TRBV5-5 and J usage is TRBJ2-5, with 9 bases lining up with TRBD1. The V gene's germline CDR1 is SGHKS and CDR2 YYEKEE (reference sequence). With V trimmed by 5 bases and J by 4 bases, 9 bases remained unmatched. There are 15 residues in the CDR3. The CDR3 protein is CASSRTTGQGETQYF. In DNA, the CDR3 is TGTGCCAGCAGTCGGACCACGGGACAGGGAGAGACCCAGTACTTC.

The chain joins TRBV7-8 to TRBJ2-1, with 14 nucleotides matching TRBD2. Trimming cost V 7 bases and J 10 bases; bases outside gene matches: 12. This CDR3 spans 16 amino acids. CDR1 and CDR2 (germline): SGHVS, FQNEAQ. The CDR3 loop is CASMATSGGAAGEQFF. For the CDR3, the DNA is TGTGCCAGCATGGCGACTAGCGGGGGGGCAGCAGGGGAGCAGTTCTTC.

The chain is built from TRBV7-2 and TRBJ2-1, with 7 bases that match TRBD2. The germline V gene encodes CDR1 SGHTA and CDR2 FQGNSA. This CDR3 is 13 amino acids long. Here the CDR3 reads CATRLATYNEQFF. The CDR3 DNA is TGTGCTACTAGACTAGCTACCTACAATGAGCAGTTCTTC.

Ten or more counts support this clonotype. The rearrangement uses TRBV7-9 and TRBJ2-7, with D tentatively TRBD1 or TRBD2 (6 bases each). V lost 1 base, J lost 3 bases, and 19 bases lay in between. Germline lookup yields CDR1 SEHNR and CDR2 FQNEAQ (reference sequence). This CDR3 spans 17 amino acids. The CDR3 region has the DNA TGTGCCAGCAGCTTAGGGTGGCGGGACACAAGAAACTACGAGCAGTACTTC. Translating gives CASSLGWRDTRNYEQYF.

Many counts were recorded for this clonotype. This chain links TRBV2 with TRBJ2-3, with D maybe TRBD1 (6 bases). Trimming cost V 10 bases and J 3 bases, with 23 bases left between them. CDR1 and CDR2 from the germline V gene are SNHLY and FYNNEI. The CDR3 is 16 amino acids. CDR3 DNA: TGTGCCACCGGCGGTGGGGACACCAAGCGAACAGATACGCAGTATTTT. Residues: CATGGGDTKRTDTQYF.

The V call is TRBV3-1, the J call TRBJ2-1, with D perhaps TRBD1 or TRBD2 (5 bases each). Germline V lookup: CDR1 LGHDT, CDR2 YNNKEL (reference sequence). V shed 1 base and J shed 2 bases, with 9 bases lying between them. CDR3 length equals 15 residues. The CDR3 nucleotides are TGTGCCAGCAGCCAAGGGAGAGGGGCCTACAATGAGCAGTTCTTC. This codes for CASSQGRGAYNEQFF.

This clonotype was seen a few times. The rearrangement uses TRBV6-5 and TRBJ2-3; D call uncertain. The ends were cut back, 6 bases at V and 1 base at J, with 14 bases in the middle. The V gene's germline CDR1 is MNHEY and CDR2 SVGAGI. There are 15 residues in the CDR3. The CDR3 DNA reads as TGTGCCAGCAGGACCACTACACTTGGCACAGATACGCAGTATTTT. Amino acid sequence: CASRTTTLGTDTQYF.